The present entry profiles one TCR beta chain with its context. Its cognate antigen has yet to be identified. Base qualities are not provided; no much larger clone lies one nucleotide away. In the ViraFEST assay, PBMC were stimulated with viral peptide pools, and antigen-specific CD4+ T cell clonotypes were then identified by expansion using TCR sequencing. After 10 to 11 days of culture, CD4+ T cells were isolated with the EasySep CD4+ T cell isolation kit. The absence of prior SARS-CoV-2 infection in healthy vaccine recipients was confirmed by negative nucleocapsid antibodies before and after vaccination. Approximately 2 million PBMC per well were cultured in IMDM with approximately 5% human AB serum, 10 IU/ml IL-2 and gentamicin, plus 10 ug/ml peptides. On days 3 and 7, half of the culture medium was replaced with fresh IL-2-containing medium. Unless noted otherwise, every peptide stimulation condition was grown in triplicate wells. PBMC were separated from whole blood using Ficoll-Paque Plus gradient centrifugation and were then either cryopreserved at -140C or used fresh. The overlapping peptide pools covered the spike proteins of SARS-CoV-2 and of the common cold coronaviruses HCoV-NL63, HCoV-OC43 and HCoV-229E. The QIAamp micro DNA kit was used to extract genomic DNA from the cultured CD4+ T cells.

Germline trimming amounts to 3 bases on V and 8 bases on J, with 3 as the count of junction bases outside the gene matches. Including the terminal cysteine and phenylalanine, the CDR3 comprises 12 residues. Just the 36-base CDR3 DNA is kept, in frame starting at base 1. Taken from the germline V gene, the CDR1 and CDR2 loops are MDHEN and SYDVKM. These data originate in a study of vaccination effects on CD4 cells after COVID-19 (dated by TCRdb to between 2021 and 2024). General notes on the study: Each participant received two doses of an mRNA SARS-CoV-2 vaccine, either BNT162b2 or mRNA-1273. The study compared SARS-CoV-2 spike-specific CD4+ TCR repertoires before and after mRNA vaccination in COVID-19 convalescent patients and infection-naive vaccine recipients. The full study included over 8 COVID-19 convalescent patients and several SARS-CoV-2-naive healthy vaccine recipients. The Oncomine TCR Beta short-read assay on an Illumina iSeq 100 was used to sequence cultures from other donors in the study. Overall study outcomes, separate from this receptor: Both infection-induced and vaccine-induced clones contracted markedly at late post-vaccination timepoints, which is consistent with waning T cell responses. Limitations of the study were the small number of convalescent patients and the absence of early post-infection timepoints. Among healthy vaccine recipients, nearly all vaccine-induced clones were SARS-CoV-2 mono-reactive, and only 1 of 255 was cross-reactive with common cold coronaviruses.

Receptor amplification or capture employed the immunoSEQ multiplex PCR assay. DNA from the cultured and isolated CD4+ T cells underwent TCR beta CDR3 sequencing. The source study handled its data this way. Non-productive TCR sequences were discarded, and reads were trimmed to the CDR3 region, with only CDR3s of 7 or more amino acids retained. The MANAFEST web app was used to pick out antigen-specific clonotypes by comparing their expansion in peptide wells with that in reference cultures. To be called positive, a clone needed expansion at FDR<0.05 compared with the reference and with all other wells, an odds ratio greater than 5, and a frequency greater than 0.1% in two replicate wells. Clonotypes significantly expanded in SARS-CoV-2 spike wells and in at least one common cold coronavirus spike condition were defined as cross-reactive. CDR3 similarity was assessed by Levenshtein distance with the stringdist R package, and unrooted trees were built with ape in R 3.6.1. TCRdb's version of the immuneACCESS table is confined to in-frame rearrangements and falls short of the full clone set. An unresolved V gene accounts for under half of the shortfall where checked; the remainder is of unknown origin. V, J and clone size are taken as reported in that table, and D and trimming were inferred from the DNA itself. The sample yields nearly 35,000 clones; less than 80% were counted once. Together, the top ten hold 27% of the sample.

Sequencing was performed on CD4+ T cells from PBMCs cultured with HCoV-OC43 spike peptides, taken before COVID-19 vaccination. The sample's cell subset or site label, in plain terms: HCoV-OC43 spike overlapping peptide pool stimulation. This clonotype originated in a human donor who received a COVID-19 vaccine. Recombination connected TRBV28 to TRBJ1-2, with 7 junctional bases fitting TRBD1. Here is the DNA: TGTGCCAGCAGTTTCTTACAGGGGGGCTACACCTTC. Translated, this gives CASSFLQGGYTF.